Reported below is one TCR beta chain. Its binding antigen is unknown. It has no much larger one-base neighbor in the sample; base qualities were not kept. The CDR3 spans 12 residues, from the cysteine through the phenylalanine. Only the CDR3 part of the read is kept: 36 bases, read in frame from the first base. Trimming costs V 3 bases and J 4 bases, and their ends lie 3 bases apart. Sequences LGHNA (CDR1) and YSLEER (CDR2) are obtained from the germline V gene. This record comes from a study of Graves' ophthalmopathy and Graves' hyperthyroidism (dated by TCRdb to the late 2010s). Broadly, across the study: Hyperthyroidism was considered stable if no progression to ophthalmopathy occurred within 18 months of follow-up. To explore V-J signatures distinguishing ophthalmopathy from hyperthyroidism, a discovery set of approximately 100 patients (more than 40 ophthalmopathy, 55 to 60 stable hyperthyroidism) was enrolled. After sampling, hyperthyroidism patients received methimazole starting at 30 mg daily, and ophthalmopathy patients received high-dose intravenous methylprednisolone. In about six hyperthyroidism patients, the T-cell repertoire of thyroid tissue was compared with the T-cell repertoire of blood. In total, approximately 130 blood samples were TCR-sequenced: some 40 ophthalmopathy, 80 or so hyperthyroidism and approximately 17 hyperthyroidism-to-ophthalmopathy patients. For independent validation, a separate cohort was made up of around 18 hyperthyroidism patients plus 17 patients who later progressed from hyperthyroidism to ophthalmopathy. TCR beta repertoire signatures were used to distinguish Graves' ophthalmopathy from Graves' hyperthyroidism and to predict progression to ophthalmopathy. The study at large found these results: Sample size was not predetermined statistically, and investigators were not blinded to group allocation. The 13-signature model separated ophthalmopathy from stable hyperthyroidism with approximately 90% sensitivity and 81.08% specificity in cross-validation, and 80%/75% in the test set. In validation, the model predicted ophthalmopathy progression with about 71% sensitivity and approximately 75% specificity; about a dozen predicted patients were CT-confirmed with GO in a median of 6.5 months. Most expanded thyroid clonotypes with frequency above 0.001 were also detected in blood, suggesting blood repertoires may reflect the thyroid immune response.

TCR beta CDR3 regions were amplified from RNA transcripts for repertoire sequencing. A first-round RT-PCR used HTBI primers with the Qiagen OneStep RT-PCR kit, followed by a second-round multiplex PCR, size selection and purification. Sequencing of the libraries was carried out on an Illumina HiSeq2000 in paired-end mode with 100 bp reads. In the paper's pipeline: SOAPnuke was used to process the reads, removing any read that contained adapters or uncalled bases, had a mean Phred below 15, or lacked an exact match to the constant primer or identifier. COPE v1.2.5 was used to merge the high-quality paired reads. Each unique nucleotide sequence was treated as a clonotype, and MiTCR v1.1 was used to align the clonotypes to the IMGT TRB V, D and J references. The analysis was limited to V-J combinations with a frequency above 0.0001, which together covered approximately 99% of the repertoires. For each V-J combination, a TCR clonal expansion and chaos score was defined as the ratio of F50 clonal expansion to chaos observed in the TCRdist matrix. Welch's t-statistics and random forest were used to reduce the features to around 13 V-J combinations, which were then used as input to a naive Bayes classifier. Thyroid-blood repertoire similarity was quantified with the Morisita-Horn index. TCRdb trimmed public reads at Q25 via fastp, called clones via MiXCR and kept in-frame beta chains. Each CDR3 protein appears once, grouped with its most common genes and DNA. It is TCRdb's table, rather than the study itself, that gives the V and J calls and clone size. This sample lists over a million distinct CDR3 sequences; about two fifths were detected once. Around 10% of the sample is held by the ten biggest clonotypes.

Patients with hyperthyroidism were aged 18 to 65 years, had been newly diagnosed, and had a disease duration of less than 2 months. Patients with other autoimmune diseases, uncontrolled infections, pregnancy or lactation were excluded. Clinical symptoms, serum thyroxine, TRAb, thyroid ultrasound and orbital computed tomography formed the basis of the diagnosis. Trizol reagent was used to extract the total RNA, and its quality was then checked on an Agilent 2100 Bioanalyzer. This TCR derives from an adult man with Graves' hyperthyroidism. Specimen: peripheral blood or thyroid tissue (not recorded which). Recombination joined TRBV4-3 with TRBJ1-4; the D gene remains uncertain. CDR3 loop: CASSQYNEKLFF. The sequence in DNA is TGCGCCAGCAGCCAGTATAATGAAAAACTGTTTTTT.